This T cell receptor (beta chain) was sequenced in a study of T-cell reconstitution after alpha-beta-depleted transplantation in children. This clonotype was found many times. The V and J ends lost 7 bases and 4 bases, in that order; junction bases with no gene match: 3. CDR1 and CDR2 from the germline V gene are WSHSY and SAAADI. The CDR3 is 14 residues long. The authors prepared the TCRbeta library with unique molecular identifiers. TCRdb passed the PCR reads through MiXCR, listing each CDR3 protein once. This table has 250,000 to 300,000 distinct CDR3 sequences, almost 10% appearing once. The TCR originated in a human donor who donated a stem cell graft to a child with SCID. The chain couples TRBV10-2 to TRBJ2-2; the match to TRBD2 covers 10 bases. The sample in question was PBMCs from the stem cell graft donor, obtained from the stem cell graft. CDR3 residues: CASKGLAATGELFF. DNA of the CDR3: TGCGCCAGCAAAGGACTAGCGGCCACCGGGGAGCTGTTTTTT.